The next 18 T cell receptor beta chains were all read from a single sample in a study of blood T cell repertoires in COVID-19. Assay used: immunoSEQ multiplex PCR; TCRdb lists only in-frame clones, some missing. The sample gives roughly 300,000 clones, approximately 84% of which show up once; 4% to 5% is in the top ten. The sample taken for sequencing was PBMCs or T cells enriched from blood (not recorded which). All receptors come from a man aged 25-45 years who had recovered from COVID-19.

The chain combines TRBV5-1 with TRBJ1-6, with a possible D match to TRBD1 (5 bases). The V and J ends lost 0 bases and 7 bases respectively, with 11 bases between them. The V gene's germline CDR1 is SGHRS and CDR2 YFSETQ. CDR3 length equals 15 residues. As DNA, the CDR3 is TGCGCCAGCAGCTTGGTAGGCGGGGGGAATTCACCCCTCCACTTT. Protein sequence: CASSLVGGGNSPLHF.

The gene calls are TRBV18 and TRBJ2-2, with a tentative D call TRBD2 (6 bases). V was pared by 2 bases and J by 7 bases, with 8 bases between. The CDR3 contains 13 residues. The V gene's germline CDR1 is KGHSH and CDR2 LQKENI. CDR3 bases: TGTGCCAGCTCACCATACGGGGGCGGGGAGCTGTTTTTT. Residues: CASSPYGGGELFF. Variable domain in full (rest from reference TRBV18 and TRBJ2-2): NAGVMQNPRHLVRRRGQEARLRCSPMKGHSHVYWYRQLPEEGLKFMVYLQKENIIDESGMPKERFSAEFPKEGPSILRIQQVVRGDSAAYFCASSPYGGGELFFGEGSRLTVL.

The rearrangement links TRBV5-1 to TRBJ2-5, with TRBD2 matching 8 bases. Trimming at V came to 0 bases and at J to 4 bases, leaving 5 bases not matched to a gene. Germline V gene sequence: CDR1 SGHRS, CDR2 YFSETQ. The CDR3 contains 15 residues. CDR3 residues: CASSLVAGGRETQYF. The DNA of the CDR3 is TGCGCCAGCAGCTTGGTTGCGGGAGGTAGAGAGACCCAGTACTTC.

The V gene is TRBV19, the J gene TRBJ2-2; the D gene is possibly TRBD1 (6 bases). The germline V and J ends were trimmed by 2 bases and 7 bases, with 8 bases remaining between them. Germline CDR1 and CDR2: LNHDA and SQIVND (reference sequence). The CDR3 has 13 residues. The CDR3 is CASSIPGDGELFF. The CDR3 nucleotides are TGTGCCAGTAGTATACCAGGGGACGGGGAGCTGTTTTTT.

The rearrangement links TRBV5-4 to TRBJ2-4; D is unclear. There are 16 residues in the CDR3. V dropped 4 bases and J dropped 1 base, with 15 bases sitting between them. Germline V CDR1 and CDR2: SGHNT, YYREEE (reference sequence). Written as DNA, the CDR3 is TGTGCCAGCAGCCCCCCCGGTACTGAGGCCAAAAACATTCAGTACTTC. This translates into CASSPPGTEAKNIQYF.

J is TRBJ2-5 and V is TRBV24-1, with 9 bases aligning to TRBD2. This CDR3 has 16 residues. Trimming cost V 4 bases and J 4 bases; bases outside gene matches: 9. Germline-derived CDR1 and CDR2 are KGHDR and SFDVKD. In DNA, the CDR3 is TGTGCCACCAGTGACCGGCAGCTAGCGGGGTTAGAGACCCAGTACTTC. Residues: CATSDRQLAGLETQYF.

This chain joins TRBV7-2 and TRBJ2-7; D may be TRBD1 (5 bases). Trimming pared 3 bases from V and 3 bases from J, leaving 15 bases between. Germline loops: CDR1 SGHTA, CDR2 FQGNSA. The CDR3 is 15 residues long. CDR3 sequence (DNA): TGTGCCAGCAGCTTGTCTCGGGCAGGGATCTACGAGCAGTACTTC. Translated, it gives CASSLSRAGIYEQYF.

CDR3 sequence: CASSLSDSPLHF. The CDR3, as DNA: TGTGCCAGCAGTTTGTCCGATTCACCCCTCCACTTT. The V gene is TRBV28, the J gene TRBJ1-6; D is unclear. V shed 3 bases and J shed 8 bases, with 5 bases lying between them. From germline, CDR1 is MDHEN and CDR2 SYDVKM. The CDR3 sequence is 12 residues long.

The chain joins TRBV20-1 to TRBJ2-1; tentatively, D is TRBD2 (6 bases). This CDR3 is built from 15 residues. CDR1 is DFQATT, CDR2 SNEGSKA, per germline (reference sequence). Trimming took 3 bases from V and 3 from J, leaving 15 bases between them. The DNA for the CDR3 is TGCAGTGCTAGTAGTTCGGAGGGTTACTACAATGAGCAGTTCTTC. Translating gives CSASSSEGYYNEQFF.

V is TRBV7-2 and J is TRBJ2-1; 8 nucleotides agree with TRBD2. V dropped 3 bases and J dropped 6; count of bases not matched to a gene: 7. Per germline, CDR1 SGHTA and CDR2 FQGNSA. The CDR3 contains 15 residues. Here the CDR3 reads CASSLGGGRGNEQFF. The CDR3 DNA sequence: TGTGCCAGCAGCTTGGGCGGGGGGAGAGGCAATGAGCAGTTCTTC.

The chain uses TRBV28 and TRBJ1-2; the D is unclear. V dropped 10 bases and J dropped 0 bases, with 9 bases sitting between them. The CDR3 is 12 amino acids. Germline V gene lookup returns CDR1 MDHEN and CDR2 SYDVKM. In nucleotides, the CDR3 is TGTGCCACCAAGACATCTAACTATGGCTACACCTTC. Its translation: CATKTSNYGYTF.

The V gene is TRBV7-9, the J gene TRBJ1-6, with 9 bases lining up with TRBD1. V shed 4 bases and J 7 bases; nucleotides not matched to a gene: 5. CDR3 size: 15 residues. CDR1 and CDR2 (germline): SEHNR, FQNEAQ (reference sequence). The CDR3 DNA follows: TGTGCCAGCAGCTCACGGGACAGGGTCAATTCACCCCTCCACTTT. This sequence encodes CASSSRDRVNSPLHF.

The chain has TRBV28 and TRBJ2-5; tentative D call: TRBD2 (5 bases). The V gene lost 6 bases and the J gene lost 3 bases, with 11 bases spanning the gap. Germline-derived CDR1 and CDR2 are MDHEN and SYDVKM. The CDR3 length is 13 residues. The DNA of the CDR3 is TGTGCCAGCAGGGAAAGCGGAAAAGAGACCCAGTACTTC. The encoded protein is CASRESGKETQYF.

J is TRBJ2-3 and V is TRBV6-5; 10 bases match TRBD1. The CDR3 consists of 14 residues. Trimming at V came to 10 bases and at J to 2 bases, leaving 6 bases not matched to a gene. Per the germline V gene, CDR1 is MNHEY and CDR2 is SVGAGI. The CDR3 sequence is CANLDRGLTDTQYF. The CDR3 DNA reads TGTGCCAACTTAGACAGGGGGCTCACAGATACGCAGTATTTT.

The V gene is TRBV7-9, the J gene TRBJ2-7; TRBD2 matches at 8 bases. Germline CDR1 and CDR2: SEHNR and FQNEAQ (reference sequence). V lost 4 bases, J lost 3 bases, and 2 bases stayed unmatched. There are 13 residues in the CDR3. The DNA for the CDR3 is TGTGCCAGCAGCTGGACTAGCAGCTACGAGCAGTACTTC. Translated: CASSWTSSYEQYF.

V is TRBV5-4 and J is TRBJ2-7; 7 bases are shared with TRBD2. Germline-derived CDR1 and CDR2 are SGHNT and YYREEE (reference sequence). The CDR3 loop spans 14 amino acids. V dropped 4 bases and J dropped 3; count of bases not matched to a gene: 7. CDR3 coding DNA: TGTGCCAGCAGCCCTCTGGGCGGGAGCTACGAGCAGTACTTC. It translates to CASSPLGGSYEQYF. Combining the CDR3 with reference TRBV5-4 and TRBJ2-7 gives the whole variable domain ETGVTQSPTHLIKTRGQQVTLRCSSQSGHNTVSWYQQALGQGPQFIFQYYREEENGRGNFPPRFSGLQFPNYSSELNVNALELDDSALYLCASSPLGGSYEQYFGPGTRLTVT.

This clone was seen only once. In DNA, the CDR3 is TGCGCCAGCAGCCAAGACTGGACAGGACTATACGAGCAGTACTTC. As protein: CASSQDWTGLYEQYF. The chain combines TRBV4-1 with TRBJ2-7, with D tentatively TRBD1 (7 bases). The CDR3 has 15 amino acids. The germline gives CDR1 MGHRA, CDR2 YSYEKL. V lost 0 bases and J 4 bases, leaving 13 bases between the germline ends.

The chain employs TRBV9 and TRBJ2-7; D call uncertain. V lost 7 bases and J lost 0, with 11 bases in between. This CDR3 region has 13 residues. CDR1 is SGDLS, CDR2 YYNGEE, per germline. The CDR3 DNA follows: TGTGCCAGCGGCAGAGCTAGCTCCTACGAGCAGTACTTC. This encodes CASGRASSYEQYF.